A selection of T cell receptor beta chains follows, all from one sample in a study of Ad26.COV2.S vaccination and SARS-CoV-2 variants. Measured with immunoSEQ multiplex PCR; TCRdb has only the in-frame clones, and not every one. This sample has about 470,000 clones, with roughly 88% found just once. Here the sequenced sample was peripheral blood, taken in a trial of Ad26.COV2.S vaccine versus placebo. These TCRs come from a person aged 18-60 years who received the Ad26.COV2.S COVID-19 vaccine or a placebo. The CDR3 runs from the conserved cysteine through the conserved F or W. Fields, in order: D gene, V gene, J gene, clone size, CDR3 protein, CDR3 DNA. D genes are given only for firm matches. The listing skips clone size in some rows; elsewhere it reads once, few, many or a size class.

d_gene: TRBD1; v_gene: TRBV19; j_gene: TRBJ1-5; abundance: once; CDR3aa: CASSPQGAPSNQPQHF; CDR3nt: TGTGCCAGTAGTCCACAGGGGGCACCTAGCAATCAGCCCCAGCATTTT
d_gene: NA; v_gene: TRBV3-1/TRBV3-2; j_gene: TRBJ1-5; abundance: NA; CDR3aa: CASSQDEAKPAPNNSNQPQHF; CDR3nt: TGTGCCAGCAGCCAAGATGAGGCAAAGCCCGCGCCTAATAATAGCAATCAGCCCCAGCATTTT
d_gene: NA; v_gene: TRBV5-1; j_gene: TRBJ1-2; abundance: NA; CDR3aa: CASSFGTPVNYGYTF; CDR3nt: TGCGCCAGCAGCTTTGGGACGCCTGTAAACTATGGCTACACCTTC
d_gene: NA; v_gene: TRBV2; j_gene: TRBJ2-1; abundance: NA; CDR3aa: CASSAGMASSSYNEQFF; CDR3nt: TGTGCCAGCAGCGCCGGGATGGCTTCCAGCTCCTACAATGAGCAGTTCTTC
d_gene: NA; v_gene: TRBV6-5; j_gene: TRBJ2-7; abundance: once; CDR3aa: CASSTLNEQYF; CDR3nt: TGTGCCAGCAGTACACTCAACGAGCAGTACTTC
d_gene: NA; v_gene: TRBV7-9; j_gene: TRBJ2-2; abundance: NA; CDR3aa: CASSLVGSYRVNTGELFF; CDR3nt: TGTGCCAGCAGCTTAGTAGGTTCGTACAGGGTCAACACCGGGGAGCTGTTTTTT
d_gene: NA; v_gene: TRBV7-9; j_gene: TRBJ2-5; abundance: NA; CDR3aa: CASSLGSGIQETQYF; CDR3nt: TGTGCCAGCAGCTTGGGATCAGGGATCCAAGAGACCCAGTACTTC
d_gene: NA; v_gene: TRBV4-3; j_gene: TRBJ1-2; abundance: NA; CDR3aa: CASSQDHRGYGYTF; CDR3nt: TGCGCCAGCAGCCAAGATCACAGAGGCTATGGCTACACCTTC
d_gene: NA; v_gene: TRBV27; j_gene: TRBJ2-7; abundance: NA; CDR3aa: CASSSLTTSSYEQYF; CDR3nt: TGTGCCAGCAGTTCCCTCACTACCAGCTCCTACGAGCAGTACTTC
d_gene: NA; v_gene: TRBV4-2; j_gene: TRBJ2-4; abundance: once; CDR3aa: CASSPRIVGTPTLAKNIQYF; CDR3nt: TGTGCCAGCAGCCCAAGAATTGTCGGGACACCGACTTTAGCCAAAAACATTCAGTACTTC
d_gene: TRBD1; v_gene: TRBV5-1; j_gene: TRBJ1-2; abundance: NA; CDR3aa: CASSYSGQAGDGYTF; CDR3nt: TGCGCCAGCAGCTACTCGGGACAGGCCGGGGACGGCTACACCTTC
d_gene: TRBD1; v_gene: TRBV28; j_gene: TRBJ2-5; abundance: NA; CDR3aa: CASTSQGAQETQYF; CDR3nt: TGTGCCAGCACGTCTCAGGGGGCTCAAGAGACCCAGTACTTC
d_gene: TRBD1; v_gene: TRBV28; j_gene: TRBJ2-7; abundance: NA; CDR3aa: CASRPGQYSYEQYF; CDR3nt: TGTGCCAGCAGGCCGGGACAGTACTCCTACGAGCAGTACTTC
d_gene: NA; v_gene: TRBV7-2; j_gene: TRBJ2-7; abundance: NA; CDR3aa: CASSLVGLAETYEQYF; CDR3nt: TGTGCCAGCAGCTTAGTCGGGCTAGCAGAAACTTACGAGCAGTACTTC
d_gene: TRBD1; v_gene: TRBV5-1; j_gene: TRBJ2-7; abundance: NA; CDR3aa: CASSLTGGAGLAYEQYF; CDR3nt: TGCGCCAGCAGCTTGACAGGGGGCGCAGGACTAGCCTACGAGCAGTACTTC
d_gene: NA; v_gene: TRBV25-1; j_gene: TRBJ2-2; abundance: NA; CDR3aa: CASKRDLNTGELFF; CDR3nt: TGTGCCAGCAAACGAGATCTGAACACCGGGGAGCTGTTTTTT
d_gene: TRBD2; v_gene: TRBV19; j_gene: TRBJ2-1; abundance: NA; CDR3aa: CASRQREDYNEQFF; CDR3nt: TGTGCCAGTAGACAGCGGGAGGACTACAATGAGCAGTTCTTC
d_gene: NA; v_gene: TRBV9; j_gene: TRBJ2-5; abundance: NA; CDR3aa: CASSVGGSQETQYF; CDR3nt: TGTGCCAGCAGCGTAGGCGGTAGCCAGGAGACCCAGTACTTC
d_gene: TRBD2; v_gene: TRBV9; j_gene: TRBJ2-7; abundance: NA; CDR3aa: CASSVGTSGRDEQYF; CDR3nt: TGTGCCAGCAGCGTTGGGACTAGCGGGAGAGATGAGCAGTACTTC
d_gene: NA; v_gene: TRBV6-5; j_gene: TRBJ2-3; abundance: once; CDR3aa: CASRYTGLDTQYF; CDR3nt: TGTGCCAGCAGGTATACAGGGCTCGATACGCAGTATTTT
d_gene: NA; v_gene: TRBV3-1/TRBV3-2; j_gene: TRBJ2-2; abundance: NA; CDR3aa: CASKDQSGGELFF; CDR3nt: TGTGCCAGCAAGGACCAGTCTGGCGGGGAGCTGTTTTTT
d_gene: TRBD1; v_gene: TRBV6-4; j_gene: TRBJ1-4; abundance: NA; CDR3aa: CAIHSTLTGGVGKLFF; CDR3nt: TGTGCCATCCATTCCACCCTCACAGGGGGAGTAGGAAAACTGTTTTTT
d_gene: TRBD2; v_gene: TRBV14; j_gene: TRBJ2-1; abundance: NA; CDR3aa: CASSQDGLAGAYNEQFF; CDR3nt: TGTGCCAGCAGCCAAGATGGACTAGCGGGGGCCTACAATGAGCAGTTCTTC
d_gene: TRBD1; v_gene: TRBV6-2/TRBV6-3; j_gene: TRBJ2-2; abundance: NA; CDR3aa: CASSQNRGRTGELFF; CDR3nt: TGTGCCAGCAGCCAAAACAGGGGGCGTACCGGGGAGCTGTTTTTT
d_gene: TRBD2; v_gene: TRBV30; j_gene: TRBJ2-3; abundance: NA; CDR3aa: CAWSVRFGEGTQYF; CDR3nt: TGTGCCTGGAGTGTAAGGTTTGGGGAGGGTACGCAGTATTTT
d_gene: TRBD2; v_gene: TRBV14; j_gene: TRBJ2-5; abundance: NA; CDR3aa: CASSRGLAWGDQETQYF; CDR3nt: TGTGCCAGCAGCCGAGGACTAGCGTGGGGGGACCAGGAGACCCAGTACTTC
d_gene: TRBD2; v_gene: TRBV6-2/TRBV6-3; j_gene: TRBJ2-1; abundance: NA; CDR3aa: CASSINSGRASEQFF; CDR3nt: TGTGCCAGCAGTATAAATAGCGGGAGGGCCTCTGAGCAGTTCTTC
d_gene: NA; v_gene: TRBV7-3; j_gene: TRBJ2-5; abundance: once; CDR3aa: CASSAGAGETQYF; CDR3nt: TGTGCCAGCAGCGCGGGGGCTGGGGAGACCCAGTACTTC
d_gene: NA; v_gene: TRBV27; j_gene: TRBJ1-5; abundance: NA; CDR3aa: CASSLSWDIRDQPQHF; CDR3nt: TGTGCCAGCAGTTTATCATGGGACATAAGGGATCAGCCCCAGCATTTT
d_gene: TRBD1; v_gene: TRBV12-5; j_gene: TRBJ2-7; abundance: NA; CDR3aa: CASGLVGQGRTTGQYF; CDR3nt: TGTGCTAGTGGTTTGGTCGGACAGGGAAGAACCACTGGGCAGTACTTC
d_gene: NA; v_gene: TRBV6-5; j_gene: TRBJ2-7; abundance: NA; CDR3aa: CASRSSSYEQYF; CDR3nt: TGTGCCAGCAGGTCTAGCTCCTACGAGCAGTACTTC
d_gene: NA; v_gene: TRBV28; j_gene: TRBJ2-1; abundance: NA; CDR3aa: CASSPRQSRNEQFF; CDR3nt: TGTGCCAGCAGCCCACGACAGTCGCGCAATGAGCAGTTCTTC
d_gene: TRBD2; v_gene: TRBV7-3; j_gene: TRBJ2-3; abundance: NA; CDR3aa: CASSLSPGLAGGGTQYF; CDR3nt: TGTGCCAGCAGCTTATCTCCCGGACTAGCGGGAGGGGGTACGCAGTATTTT
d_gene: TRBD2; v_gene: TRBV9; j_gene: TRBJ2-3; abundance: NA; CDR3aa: CASSTSGRSTDTQYF; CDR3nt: TGTGCCAGCAGTACTAGCGGCCGGAGCACAGATACGCAGTATTTT
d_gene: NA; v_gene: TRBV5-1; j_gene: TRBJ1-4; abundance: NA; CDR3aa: CASSGEGGATNEKLFF; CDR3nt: TGCGCCAGCAGCGGGGAGGGAGGTGCAACTAATGAAAAACTGTTTTTT
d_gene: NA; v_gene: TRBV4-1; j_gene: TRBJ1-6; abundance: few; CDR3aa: CASSQDYNSPLHF; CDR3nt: TGCGCCAGCAGCCAGGACTATAATTCACCCCTCCACTTT
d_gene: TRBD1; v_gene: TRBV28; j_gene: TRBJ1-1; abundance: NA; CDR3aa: CASRGTGPNTEAFF; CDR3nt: TGTGCCAGCAGGGGGACAGGGCCGAACACTGAAGCTTTCTTT
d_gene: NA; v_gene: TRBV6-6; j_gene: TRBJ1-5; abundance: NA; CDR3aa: CASSQGSDQPQHF; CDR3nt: TGTGCCAGCAGTCAGGGGTCCGATCAGCCCCAGCATTTT
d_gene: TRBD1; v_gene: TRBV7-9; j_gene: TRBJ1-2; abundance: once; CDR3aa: CASKPPGQGGNGYTF; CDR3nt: TGTGCCAGCAAACCCCCGGGACAGGGAGGGAATGGCTACACCTTC
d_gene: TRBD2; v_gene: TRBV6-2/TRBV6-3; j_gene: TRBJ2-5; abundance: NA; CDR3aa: CASSYSPGLAGEEQETQYF; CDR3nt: TGTGCCAGCAGTTACTCACCGGGACTAGCGGGAGAGGAGCAAGAGACCCAGTACTTC
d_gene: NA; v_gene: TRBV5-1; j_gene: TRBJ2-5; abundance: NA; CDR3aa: CASSLGGVQETQYF; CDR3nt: TGCGCCAGCAGCTTGGGGGGGGTCCAAGAGACCCAGTACTTC